The sequence of this T cell receptor (beta chain) was determined in a study of blood T cell repertoires in COVID-19. Study context: There were acute and convalescent COVID-19 samples, and they came from the United States, Italy and Spain. PBMCs, B-cell-depleted T cells, or T cells provided the cDNA or gDNA that made up the material.

Study processing details: Researchers report that nucleated cell counts were estimated from reference gene primer amplification. Here immunoSEQ multiplex PCR was the method, and the copy in TCRdb shows in-frame clones only, minus some. V, J and clone size reflect that table, while D and trimming were determined from the DNA. The table has about 180,000 clones, roughly 86% seen once. The V end lost 6 bases, the J end lost 2 bases, and 17 bases lay between the germline ends. Germline CDR1 and CDR2: SQVTM and ANQGSEA. This CDR3 has 14 amino acids. This chain uses TRBV29-1 with TRBJ2-7; TRBD1 might be the D (7 bases). Sequenced input: peripheral blood. The receptor comes from a woman in her forties or fifties with acute or convalescent COVID-19. CDR3 protein: CSVTPGGPTYEQYF. For the CDR3, the DNA is TGCAGCGTAACCCCAGGGGGGCCTACCTACGAGCAGTACTTC.